Here is one T cell receptor (beta chain) with its context. This sample was included in a study of CD8 T cells in Susac syndrome. Random hexamers were used to reverse transcribe an amount of roughly 0.45 to 1 ug RNA. Each CDR3 protein is one row after TCRdb ran MiXCR on the immunoSEQ multiplex PCR reads. The sample has fewer than 85,000 distinct CDR3 sequences, 95% seen once; the top ten hold approximately 0.49%. In blood CD8+ and CD4+ T cells, TCR beta underwent sequencing. CDR1 SGDLS and CDR2 YYNGEE come from the germline V gene. This CDR3 is built from 12 residues. V gave up 4 bases and J gave up 6 bases, with 9 bases separating them.

The chain joins TRBV9 to TRBJ2-3; D unresolved. This receptor was identified in a human donor with Susac syndrome. The sequenced sample consisted of CD8+ T cells from PBMCs. CDR3 protein: CASSSHGDTQYF. The CDR3 nucleotides are TGTGCCAGCAGCTCTCACGGGGATACGCAGTATTTT.